This entry is about one T cell receptor beta chain. Its target is unknown. This sample is drawn from a study of T cell responses to AZD1222 COVID-19 vaccine. Notes on the study in general: Seropositive AZD1222 recipients at baseline numbered only five or six.

The CDR3 runs 14 residues. Germline lookup yields CDR1 SGHKS and CDR2 YYEKEE (reference sequence). V lost 4 bases to trimming and J lost 2 bases, with 10 bases between them. Measured with immunoSEQ multiplex PCR; TCRdb has only the in-frame clones, and not every one. Among roughly 120,000 clones listed, about four fifths were seen once. The receptor was isolated from an adult in good health. This material consisted of peripheral blood, taken on day 0 of AZD1222 vaccination. V gene TRBV5-5 combines with J gene TRBJ1-3; D is unclear. The CDR3 nucleotides read TGTGCCAGCAGCCGAACAAGTACTGGAAACACCATATATTTT. Translating gives CASSRTSTGNTIYF.